The clone carrying this T cell receptor (beta chain) was seen once. Antigen unknown. This entry is derived from a study of PD-1 blockade in classical Hodgkin lymphoma. Overall study results and limits: TCR diversity at baseline was reported to be reduced in newly diagnosed patients relative to healthy donors. Nivolumab starters within 1 year of ASCT were excluded. Complete responders' diversity at baseline resembled that of newly diagnosed patients.

This CDR3 region has 14 residues. V lost 4 bases and J 2 bases, leaving 12 bases between the germline ends. Germline values: CDR1 GTSNPN, CDR2 SVGIG (reference sequence). Described time point: cycle 4 day 1 (C4D1), after less than 7 weeks of nivolumab. Exposure to brentuximab vedotin varied, and each patient had relapsed following autologous stem cell transplantation. Profiling relied on immunoSEQ multiplex PCR, and the TCRdb table lists in-frame clones only, not all of them. Seen here are 100,000 or so clones, approximately 89% observed once, and the top ten hold around 20%. The sample in question was peripheral blood mononuclear cells (PBMCs), obtained before the fourth cycle of nivolumab. This receptor was obtained from a human donor with classical Hodgkin lymphoma. V usage is TRBV30 and J usage is TRBJ1-5, with a tentative D call TRBD1 (6 bases). In nucleotides, the CDR3 is TGTGCCTGGAATAGGGGGGATCGCAATCAGCCCCAGCATTTT. Its translation: CAWNRGDRNQPQHF.